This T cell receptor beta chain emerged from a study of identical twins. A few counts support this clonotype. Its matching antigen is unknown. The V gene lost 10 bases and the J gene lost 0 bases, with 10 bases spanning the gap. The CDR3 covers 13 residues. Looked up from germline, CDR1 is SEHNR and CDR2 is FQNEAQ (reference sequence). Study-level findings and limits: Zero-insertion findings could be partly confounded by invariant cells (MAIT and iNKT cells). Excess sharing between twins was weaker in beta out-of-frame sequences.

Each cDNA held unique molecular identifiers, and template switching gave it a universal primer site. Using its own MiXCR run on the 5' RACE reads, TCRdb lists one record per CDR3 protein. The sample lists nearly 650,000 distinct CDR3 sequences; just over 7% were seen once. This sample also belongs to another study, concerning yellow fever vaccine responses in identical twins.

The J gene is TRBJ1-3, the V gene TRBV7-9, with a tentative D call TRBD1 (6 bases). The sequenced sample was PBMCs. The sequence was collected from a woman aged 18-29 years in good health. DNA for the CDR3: TGTGCCATCGGGGACAACTCTGGAAACACCATATATTTT. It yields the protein CAIGDNSGNTIYF. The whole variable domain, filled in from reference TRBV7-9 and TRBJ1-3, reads DTGVSQNPRHKITKRGQNVTFRCDPISEHNRLYWYRQTLGQGPEFLTYFQNEAQLEKSRLLSDRFSAERPKGSFSTLEIQRTEQGDSAMYLCAIGDNSGNTIYFGEGSWLTVV.